These 8 T cell receptor beta chains were sequenced from one sample in a study of CXCR3-negative and CXCR3-positive naive CD8 T cells (dated by TCRdb to between 2018 and 2020). What the study reported, not specific to this receptor: Compared with CXCR3-negative naive cells, CXCR3-positive naive cells had TRB CDR3s with higher hydrophobicity (lower Kidera factor 4), lower energy, and higher strength and volume indices.

These receptors have no known antigen. The listed sequencing device is NextSeq 550. The Human TCR Profiling Kit (MiLaboratory) was used to make UMI-labeled 5' RACE TRB cDNA libraries. TCRdb reprocessed the reads; each CDR3 protein sequence makes one entry, and DNA is unavailable. This sample's clone table shows some 120,000 distinct CDR3 sequences. The ten largest clones add up to 0.5% to 0.75% of the sample. The material sequenced was naive CXCR3+ CD8+ T cells from blood. Interpreted using the paper, the cell subset or site label stands for: CD45RO-CCR7+CD27+CD95- naive CD8+ T cells expressing CXCR3 (TNR3+). The receptors here all came from a human donor in good health. Some clones in this sample may be carry-over from other donors' samples.

The chain employs TRBV20-1 and TRBJ1-2. CDR1 and CDR2 (germline): DFQATT, SNEGSKA (reference sequence). CDR3 length equals 17 residues. This CDR3 reads CSARDWSEQSPNYGYTF.

V usage is TRBV5-4 and J usage is TRBJ2-7; with no DNA, the TCRdb D assignment of TRBD2 cannot be verified. Looked up from germline, CDR1 is SGHNT and CDR2 is YYREEE (reference sequence). CDR3 length: 14 residues. The CDR3 loop is CASSLDSGGYEQYF.

V gene TRBV19 combines with J gene TRBJ2-2. The germline V gene has CDR1 LNHDA and CDR2 SQIVND (reference sequence). This CDR3 region has 14 residues. The CDR3 spells CASSIFGVTGELFF. Full variable domain (outside the CDR3, taken from reference TRBV19 and TRBJ2-2): DGGITQSPKYLFRKEGQNVTLSCEQNLNHDAMYWYRQDPGQGLRLIYYSQIVNDFQKGDIAEGYSVSREKKESFPLTVTSAQKNPTAFYLCASSIFGVTGELFFGEGSRLTVL.

The chain employs TRBV7-6 and TRBJ2-5. CDR3 length: 15 residues. Germline assignment: CDR1 SGHVS and CDR2 FNYEAQ. The CDR3 loop reads CASSLDRSGQETQYF.

This rearrangement joins TRBV30 to TRBJ1-1. Germline V gene sequence: CDR1 GTSNPN, CDR2 SVGIG (reference sequence). The CDR3 has 11 residues. The CDR3 protein is CAWSLNTEAFF.

V gene TRBV7-3 combines with J gene TRBJ2-7; TCRdb reports TRBD2, a call that lacks DNA to check it against. CDR1 is SGHTA and CDR2 is FQGTGA in the germline V gene. The CDR3 has 16 residues. This chain's CDR3 is CASSLKLAGDSYEQYF.

This CDR3 is CASSLIEPPANYGYTF. V gene TRBV7-9 combines with J gene TRBJ1-2. Germline V gene data show CDR1 as SEHNR and CDR2 as FQNEAQ (reference sequence). The CDR3 consists of 16 residues.

J is TRBJ2-7 and V is TRBV6-1; TCRdb gives TRBD1 as the D gene, but with no DNA this cannot be confirmed. Germline V gene data show CDR1 as MNHNS and CDR2 as SASEGT. The length of the CDR3 is 14 residues. The CDR3 is CASSDMSGGYEQYF.